Below are 30 T cell receptor beta chains sequenced from a single sample in a study of T cell clonotyping in hematopoietic cell transplantation. Produced via immunoSEQ multiplex PCR; TCRdb's table is partial and in-frame only. The table shows about 19,000 clones, with roughly three quarters occurring only once. Sample: peripheral blood mononuclear cells. The receptor set was obtained from a man aged 55 to 70 in good health. Some clones in this sample may be carry-over from other donors' samples.

V gene TRBV6-4 combines with J gene TRBJ2-2; a weak D match, TRBD1 (6 bases). Per the germline V gene, CDR1 is MRHNA and CDR2 is SNTAGT. CDR3 length: 14 residues. Between the trimmed V and J ends, which lost 3 bases and 4 bases, there was a span of 9 bases. Here the CDR3 DNA reads TGTGCCAGCAGTGATCAGGGGAGCACCGGGGAGCTGTTTTTT. As protein: CASSDQGSTGELFF.

The V and J genes are TRBV29-1 and TRBJ2-5; 7 bases line up with TRBD2. CDR3 size: 12 residues. Germline assignment: CDR1 SQVTM and CDR2 ANQGSEA. V trimming: 4 bases; J trimming: 4 bases; junction bases outside the gene matches: 3. CDR3 DNA: TGCAGCGTTGGTACGGGAGGAGAGACCCAGTACTTC. The encoded protein is CSVGTGGETQYF.

This clone is a singleton in its sample. The chain couples TRBV27 to TRBJ2-3; 9 nucleotides match TRBD1. Trimming cost V 4 bases and J 2 bases; bases outside gene matches: 10. Germline CDR1 and CDR2: MNHEY and SMNVEV (reference sequence). The CDR3 covers 17 residues. The CDR3 sequence is CASSSRRDRVITDTQYF. In nucleotides, the CDR3 is TGTGCCAGCAGTTCAAGACGGGACAGGGTTATCACAGATACGCAGTATTTT.

This chain connects TRBV11-2 to TRBJ2-7, with D hard to call. The V gene lost 8 bases and the J gene lost 7 bases, with 18 bases spanning the gap. Germline V gene data show CDR1 as SGHAT and CDR2 as FQNNGV. This CDR3 spans 13 amino acids. Written as DNA, the CDR3 is TGTGCCAGCGGATCGGGCCCACTTTGGGAGCAGTACTTC. Translation gives CASGSGPLWEQYF.

Only one count was recorded for this clone. Written as DNA, the CDR3 is TGTGCCAGCAGTGAAGGCGGCTTCACAGATACGCAGTATTTT. Translation: CASSEGGFTDTQYF. The chain combines TRBV2 with TRBJ2-3, with D unresolved. This CDR3 is 14 amino acids long. V shed 1 base and J shed 2 bases, with 7 bases lying between them. Germline-derived CDR1 and CDR2 are SNHLY and FYNNEI.

The V call is TRBV4-3, the J call TRBJ2-6; TRBD2 agrees at 9 bases. Germline loops: CDR1 LGHNA, CDR2 YSLEER. J was trimmed by 3 bases and V by 1 base; bases with no gene match: 16. This CDR3 contains 21 residues. This CDR3 reads CASSQGPLRGGRGYGANVLTF. In DNA form, the CDR3 reads TGCGCCAGCAGCCAAGGTCCCCTGAGGGGCGGGAGGGGCTATGGGGCCAACGTCCTGACTTTC.

This clone showed up just once. This chain joins TRBV4-3 and TRBJ2-7, with 7 bases identical to TRBD2. Germline V gives CDR1 LGHNA, CDR2 YSLEER. The CDR3 runs to 16 residues. Trimming took 3 bases from V and 3 from J; bases not matched to a gene: 11. The CDR3 sequence is CASSHSLRGGYYEQYF. Written as DNA, the CDR3 is TGCGCCAGCAGCCATTCACTAAGGGGAGGGTACTACGAGCAGTACTTC.

The chain uses TRBV4-2 and TRBJ2-1; the D is unclear. This CDR3 has 15 amino acids. The V end lost 1 base, the J end lost 6 bases, and 13 bases lay between the germline ends. Germline V gene sequence: CDR1 LGHNA, CDR2 YNFKEQ. In DNA form, the CDR3 reads TGTGCCAGCAGCCAAGGCCATACCACCGCCAATGAGCAGTTCTTC. It translates to CASSQGHTTANEQFF.

A single count supports this clone. The rearrangement joins TRBV6-1 to TRBJ2-7, with no clear D. Trimming took 7 bases from V and 4 from J, leaving 11 bases between them. Germline loops: CDR1 MNHNS, CDR2 SASEGT. The CDR3 length is 12 residues. CDR3 loop: CASTSRTYEQYF. DNA for the CDR3: TGTGCCAGCACCTCCCGAACGTACGAGCAGTACTTC.

This clone has just a few counts. V and J are TRBV6-5 and TRBJ1-1, with D perhaps matching TRBD1 (5 bases). Between the trimmed V and J ends, which lost 6 bases and 10 bases, there was a span of 18 bases. Germline lookup yields CDR1 MNHEY and CDR2 SVGAGI. This CDR3 is 13 amino acids long. The CDR3 sequence: CASSPGDFSPAFF. The CDR3 region has the DNA TGTGCCAGCAGCCCTGGGGACTTCTCACCAGCTTTCTTT.

The chain carries TRBV21-1 and TRBJ2-7; TRBD2, the D gene given by the table, was not confirmed from the DNA. TRBV21-1 is a pseudogene segment. The CDR3 loop spans 13 amino acids. CDR3 residues: CASRYGPAEEQYF. The CDR3, as DNA: TGTGCCAGCAGGTACGGTCCGGCGGAAGAGCAGTACTTC.

The V call is TRBV4-2, the J call TRBJ2-3, with TRBD2 matching over 10 bases. V lost 5 bases and J lost 5; bases outside the gene matches: 7. Germline V lookup: CDR1 LGHNA, CDR2 YNFKEQ. The CDR3 loop spans 15 amino acids. The CDR3 sequence: CASSLGPSGRDTQYF. The CDR3 DNA follows: TGTGCCAGCAGCTTGGGACCTAGCGGGAGAGATACGCAGTATTTT.

The chain combines TRBV27 with TRBJ2-1; TRBD2 matches 7 bases. This CDR3 is built from 14 residues. Germline assignment: CDR1 MNHEY and CDR2 SMNVEV (reference sequence). J gave up 7 bases and V 7 bases, and 10 bases lay outside the gene matches. The CDR3 DNA reads TGTGCCAGCATGGTGGCGGGGGAGAGAAATGAGCAGTTCTTC. This codes for CASMVAGERNEQFF.

The V and J genes are TRBV30 and TRBJ2-5; possibly TRBD1 for D (5 bases). Germline assignment: CDR1 GTSNPN and CDR2 SVGIG (reference sequence). This CDR3 spans 12 amino acids. Trimming removed 4 bases at V and 0 bases at J, with 6 bases between. CDR3 in amino acids: CAWKTDQETQYF. In nucleotides, the CDR3 is TGTGCCTGGAAGACAGACCAAGAGACCCAGTACTTC.

V is TRBV6-5 and J is TRBJ1-5; 8 bases map to TRBD1. CDR1 and CDR2 from the germline V gene are MNHEY and SVGAGI. Trimming at V came to 5 bases and at J to 6 bases, leaving 6 bases not matched to a gene. This CDR3 spans 14 amino acids. The CDR3 DNA sequence: TGTGCCAGCAGTCAACAGGGGGGCGGTCAGCCCCAGCATTTT. Protein sequence: CASSQQGGGQPQHF.

The chain has TRBV30 and TRBJ1-2; 9 nucleotides match TRBD1. Germline V gene sequence: CDR1 GTSNPN, CDR2 SVGIG (reference sequence). The CDR3 has 16 amino acids. CDR3: CARAGTGRWSNYGYTF. In DNA form, the CDR3 reads TGTGCAAGAGCCGGGACAGGGAGGTGGTCTAACTATGGCTACACCTTC.

The chain employs TRBV7-9 and TRBJ2-7; 7 nucleotides match TRBD1. Trimming cost V 2 bases and J 2 bases; bases outside gene matches: 3. Germline V gene data show CDR1 as SEHNR and CDR2 as FQNEAQ (reference sequence). CDR3 length: 14 amino acids. CDR3: CASSLTQGAYEQYF. In DNA, the CDR3 is TGTGCCAGCAGCTTAACCCAGGGGGCCTACGAGCAGTACTTC.

This clone showed up just a few times. The V gene is TRBV5-6, the J gene TRBJ2-1, with a tentative D call TRBD2 (5 bases). The CDR3 length is 13 residues. The ends were cut back, 4 bases at V and 6 bases at J, with 11 bases in the middle. Germline assignment: CDR1 SGHDT and CDR2 YYEEEE. The CDR3 DNA sequence: TGTGCCAGCAGCACGGACTGGGGCAATGAGCAGTTCTTC. Encoded protein: CASSTDWGNEQFF.

The chain links TRBV5-4 to TRBJ2-6; D unresolved. V gave up 3 bases and J gave up 0 bases, with 16 bases separating them. The CDR3 runs to 18 residues. Germline V gene data show CDR1 as SGHNT and CDR2 as YYREEE (reference sequence). CDR3 in amino acids: CASSSRLNPRSGANVLTF. CDR3 in DNA: TGTGCCAGCAGCTCCCGCCTTAACCCTCGCTCTGGGGCCAACGTCCTGACTTTC.

CDR3 nucleotide sequence: TGTGCCAGCAGCTTGATGGCCAGCGGAGGGAGGCAGTACTTC. It is translated as CASSLMASGGRQYF. The rearrangement uses TRBV5-5 and TRBJ2-7, with D possibly being TRBD2 (6 bases). The CDR3 runs to 14 residues. CDR1 SGHKS and CDR2 YYEKEE come from the germline V gene (reference sequence). V lost 1 base and J 9 bases, leaving 17 bases between the germline ends.

The chain is built from TRBV5-1 and TRBJ1-1, with TRBD1 as a possible D gene (5 bases). Germline CDR1 is SGHRS and CDR2 is YFSETQ. The CDR3 spans 15 residues. Trimming stripped 0 bases from V and 0 bases from J, with 9 bases between. The CDR3 loop is CASSLASTVNTEAFF. In DNA, the CDR3 is TGCGCCAGCAGCTTGGCATCGACAGTGAACACTGAAGCTTTCTTT.

The V call is TRBV30, the J call TRBJ1-5; D may be TRBD1 (6 bases). CDR1 GTSNPN and CDR2 SVGIG come from the germline V gene (reference sequence). Trimming stripped 4 bases from V and 5 bases from J, with 12 bases between. CDR3 size: 13 residues. The CDR3 DNA sequence: TGTGCCTGGAATTCACGGACAGATCAGCCCCAGCATTTT. Translated, it gives CAWNSRTDQPQHF.

The rearrangement links TRBV7-6 to TRBJ2-3; D remains ambiguous. The V end lost 5 bases, the J end lost 4 bases, and 10 bases lay between the germline ends. Germline V lookup: CDR1 SGHVS, CDR2 FNYEAQ. The length of the CDR3 is 13 residues. This chain's CDR3 is CASSPLGPDTQYF. Written as DNA, the CDR3 is TGTGCCAGCAGCCCCCTAGGTCCAGATACGCAGTATTTT.

This clone was counted a few times. This chain connects TRBV10-3 to TRBJ2-3; 8 bases match TRBD2. The CDR3 consists of 16 residues. V shed 4 bases, J shed 3 bases, and the junction held 9 bases outside the gene matches. Germline V gene sequence: CDR1 ENHRY, CDR2 SYGVKD. This chain's CDR3 is CAISGAAGAKTDTQYF. The CDR3 coding sequence is TGTGCCATCAGTGGGGCAGCGGGGGCCAAGACAGATACGCAGTATTTT.

V gene TRBV7-6 combines with J gene TRBJ2-5; D remains unclear. The V and J ends lost 0 bases and 2 bases respectively, with 10 bases between them. The CDR3 length is 15 residues. Germline V gene lookup returns CDR1 SGHVS and CDR2 FNYEAQ. In DNA, the CDR3 is TGTGCCAGCAGCTTAGCGCGAAACTTTCAAGAGACCCAGTACTTC. Protein: CASSLARNFQETQYF.

CDR3 amino acids: CAWMPSNTGELFF. As DNA, the CDR3 is TGTGCCTGGATGCCATCTAACACCGGGGAGCTGTTTTTT. This chain joins TRBV30 and TRBJ2-2, with D unresolved. The CDR3 is 13 amino acids. Trimming pared 4 bases from V and 2 bases from J, leaving 8 bases between. Germline CDR1 and CDR2: GTSNPN and SVGIG (reference sequence). Complete variable domain (other parts from reference TRBV30 and TRBJ2-2): SQTIHQWPATLVQPVGSPLSLECTVEGTSNPNLYWYRQAAGRGLQLLFYSVGIGQISSEVPQNLSASRPQDRQFILSSKKLLLSDSGFYLCAWMPSNTGELFFGEGSRLTVL.

The genes are TRBV19 and TRBJ1-5, with D tentatively TRBD1 (5 bases). V was pared by 10 bases and J by 7 bases, with 14 bases between. Germline CDR1 and CDR2: LNHDA and SQIVND (reference sequence). The CDR3 has 12 amino acids. CDR3 amino acids: CATGRDMQPQHF. The CDR3 nucleotides read TGTGCCACAGGGAGGGATATGCAGCCCCAGCATTTT.

The rearrangement uses TRBV15 and TRBJ1-6; D call uncertain. Trimming took off 0 bases at V and 8 bases at J, with 5 bases between the two ends. CDR1 is LNHNV and CDR2 is YYDKDF in the germline V gene (reference sequence). The CDR3 totals 13 residues. This CDR3 is CATSRDQDSPLHF. DNA for the CDR3: TGTGCCACCAGCAGAGATCAGGATTCACCCCTCCACTTT.

V is TRBV11-3 and J is TRBJ2-3; D uncertain. In germline, CDR1 is SGHNT, CDR2 YENEEA. This CDR3 is built from 14 residues. V dropped 5 bases and J dropped 2 bases, with 11 bases sitting between them. The CDR3 bases are TGTGCCAGCAGCCCAGGAGTCGTCACAGATACGCAGTATTTT. Protein: CASSPGVVTDTQYF. Combining the CDR3 with reference TRBV11-3 and TRBJ2-3 gives the whole variable domain EAGVVQSPRYKIIEKKQPVAFWCNPISGHNTLYWYLQNLGQGPELLIRYENEEAVDDSQLPKDRFSAERLKGVDSTLKIQPAELGDSAVYLCASSPGVVTDTQYFGPGTRLTVL.

This chain connects TRBV7-2 to TRBJ1-1; D uncertain. V shed 5 bases and J shed 2 bases, with 6 bases lying between them. The CDR3 covers 12 residues. CDR1 and CDR2 (germline): SGHTA, FQGNSA. The DNA for the CDR3 is TGTGCCAGCAGCCACCCAAACACTGAAGCTTTCTTT. Protein product: CASSHPNTEAFF.